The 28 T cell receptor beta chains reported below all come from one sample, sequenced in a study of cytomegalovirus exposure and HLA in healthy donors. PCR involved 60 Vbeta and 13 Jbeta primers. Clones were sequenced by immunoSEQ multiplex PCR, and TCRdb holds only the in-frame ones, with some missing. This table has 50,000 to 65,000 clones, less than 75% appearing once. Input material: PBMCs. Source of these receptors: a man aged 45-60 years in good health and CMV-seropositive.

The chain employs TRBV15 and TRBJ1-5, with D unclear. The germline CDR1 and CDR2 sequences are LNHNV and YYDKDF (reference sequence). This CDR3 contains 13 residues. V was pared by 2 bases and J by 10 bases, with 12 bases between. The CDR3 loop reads CATSRPDGSPQHF. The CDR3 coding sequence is TGTGCCACCAGCAGACCTGACGGGTCCCCCCAGCATTTT. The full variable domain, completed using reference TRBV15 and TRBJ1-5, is DAMVIQNPRYQVTQFGKPVTLSCSQTLNHNVMYWYQQKSSQAPKLLFHYYDKDFNNEADTPDNFQSRRPNTSFCFLDIRSPGLGDTAMYLCATSRPDGSPQHFGDGTRLSIL.

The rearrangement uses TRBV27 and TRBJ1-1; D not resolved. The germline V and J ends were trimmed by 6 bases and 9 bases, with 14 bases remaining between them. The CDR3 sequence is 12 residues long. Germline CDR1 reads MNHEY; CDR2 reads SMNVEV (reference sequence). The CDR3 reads CASSHGSAKAFF. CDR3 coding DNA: TGTGCCAGCAGCCACGGGTCAGCCAAAGCTTTCTTT.

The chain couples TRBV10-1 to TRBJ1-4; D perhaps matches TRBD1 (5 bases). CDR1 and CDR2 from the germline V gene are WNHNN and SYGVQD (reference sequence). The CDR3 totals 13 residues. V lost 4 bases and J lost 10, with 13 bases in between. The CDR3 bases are TGCGCCAGCAGTGGGGCCAGGGAGGGAAAACTGTTTTTT. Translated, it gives CASSGAREGKLFF.

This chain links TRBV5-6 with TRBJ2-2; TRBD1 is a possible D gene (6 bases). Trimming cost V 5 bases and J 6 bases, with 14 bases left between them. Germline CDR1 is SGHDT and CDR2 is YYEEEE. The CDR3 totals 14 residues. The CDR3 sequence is CASRRTGSPGELFF. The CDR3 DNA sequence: TGTGCCAGCAGGAGAACAGGGTCCCCCGGGGAGCTGTTTTTT.

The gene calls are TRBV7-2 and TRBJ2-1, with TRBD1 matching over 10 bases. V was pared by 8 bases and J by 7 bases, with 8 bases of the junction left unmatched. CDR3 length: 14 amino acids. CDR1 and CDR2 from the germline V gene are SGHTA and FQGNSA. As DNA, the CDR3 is TGTGCCAGCTTAGGGACAGGGGATTGGAATGAGCAGTTCTTC. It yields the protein CASLGTGDWNEQFF.

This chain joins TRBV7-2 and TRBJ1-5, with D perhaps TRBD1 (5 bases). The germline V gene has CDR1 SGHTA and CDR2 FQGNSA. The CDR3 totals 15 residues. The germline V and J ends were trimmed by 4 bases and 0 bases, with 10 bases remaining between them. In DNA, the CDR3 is TGTGCCAGCAGCTCAGGGTGGATTAGCAATCAGCCCCAGCATTTT. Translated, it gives CASSSGWISNQPQHF.

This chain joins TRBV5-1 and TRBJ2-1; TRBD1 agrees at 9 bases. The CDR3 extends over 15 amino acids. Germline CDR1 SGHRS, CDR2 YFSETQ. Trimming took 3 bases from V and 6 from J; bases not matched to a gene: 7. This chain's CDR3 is CASSWGDRDTNEQFF. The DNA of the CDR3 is TGCGCCAGCAGCTGGGGGGACAGGGATACCAATGAGCAGTTCTTC.

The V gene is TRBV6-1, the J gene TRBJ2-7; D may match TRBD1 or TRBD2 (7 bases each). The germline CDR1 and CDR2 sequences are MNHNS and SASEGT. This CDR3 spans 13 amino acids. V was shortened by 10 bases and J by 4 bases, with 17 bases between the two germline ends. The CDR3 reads CATRTGGGYEQYF. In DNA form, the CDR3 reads TGTGCCACCAGGACAGGCGGGGGTTACGAGCAGTACTTC.

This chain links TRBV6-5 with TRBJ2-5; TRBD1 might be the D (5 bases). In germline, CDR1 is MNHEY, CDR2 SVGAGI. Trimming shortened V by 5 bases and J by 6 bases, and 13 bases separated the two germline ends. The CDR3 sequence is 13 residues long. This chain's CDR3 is CASSEAGRQTQYF. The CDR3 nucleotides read TGTGCCAGCAGTGAAGCAGGGCGGCAGACCCAGTACTTC.

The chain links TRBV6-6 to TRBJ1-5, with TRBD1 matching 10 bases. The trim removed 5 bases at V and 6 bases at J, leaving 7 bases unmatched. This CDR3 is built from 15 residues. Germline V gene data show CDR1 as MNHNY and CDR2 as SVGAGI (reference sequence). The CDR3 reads CASSTGTGVSQPQHF. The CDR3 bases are TGTGCCAGCAGTACCGGGACAGGGGTTTCTCAGCCCCAGCATTTT.

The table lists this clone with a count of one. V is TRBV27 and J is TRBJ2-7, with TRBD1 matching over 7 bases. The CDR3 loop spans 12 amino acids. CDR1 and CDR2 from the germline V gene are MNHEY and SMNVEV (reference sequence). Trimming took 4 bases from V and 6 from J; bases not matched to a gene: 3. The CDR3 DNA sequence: TGTGCCAGCAGTTCACAGGGGATCGAGCAGTACTTC. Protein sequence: CASSSQGIEQYF.

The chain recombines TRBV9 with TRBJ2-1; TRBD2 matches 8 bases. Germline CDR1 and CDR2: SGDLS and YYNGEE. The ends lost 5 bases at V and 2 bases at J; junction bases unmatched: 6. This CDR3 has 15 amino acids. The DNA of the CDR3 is TGTGCCAGCAGTAGCGGGGAGAGCACCTACAATGAGCAGTTCTTC. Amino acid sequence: CASSSGESTYNEQFF.

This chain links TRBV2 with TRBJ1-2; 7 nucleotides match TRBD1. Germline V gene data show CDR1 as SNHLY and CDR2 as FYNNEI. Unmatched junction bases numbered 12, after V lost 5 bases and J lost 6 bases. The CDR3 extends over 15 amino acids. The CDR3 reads CASSYRDSASDGYTF. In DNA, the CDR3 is TGTGCCAGCAGTTACCGGGACAGCGCCAGTGATGGCTACACCTTC.

CDR3 loop: CASSPRQGEETQYF. In DNA, the CDR3 is TGTGCCAGCTCACCTCGACAGGGTGAGGAGACCCAGTACTTC. V gene TRBV18 combines with J gene TRBJ2-5; 7 bases agree with TRBD1. This CDR3 has 14 residues. The V gene end was trimmed by 3 bases and the J gene end by 5 bases; junction bases not matched to a gene: 6. Looked up from germline, CDR1 is KGHSH and CDR2 is LQKENI. The whole variable domain, filled in from reference TRBV18 and TRBJ2-5, reads NAGVMQNPRHLVRRRGQEARLRCSPMKGHSHVYWYRQLPEEGLKFMVYLQKENIIDESGMPKERFSAEFPKEGPSILRIQQVVRGDSAAYFCASSPRQGEETQYFGPGTRLLVL.

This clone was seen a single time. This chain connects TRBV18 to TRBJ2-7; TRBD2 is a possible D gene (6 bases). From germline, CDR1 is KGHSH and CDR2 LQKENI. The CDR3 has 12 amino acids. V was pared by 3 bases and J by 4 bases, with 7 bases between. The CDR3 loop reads CASSPEGYEQYF. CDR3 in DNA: TGTGCCAGCTCACCGGAGGGATACGAGCAGTACTTC.

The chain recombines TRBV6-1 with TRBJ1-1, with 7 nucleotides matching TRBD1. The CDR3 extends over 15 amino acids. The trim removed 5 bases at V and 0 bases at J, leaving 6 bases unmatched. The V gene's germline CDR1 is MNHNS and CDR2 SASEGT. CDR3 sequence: CASSWGQFMNTEAFF. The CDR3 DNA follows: TGTGCCAGCAGTTGGGGACAGTTCATGAACACTGAAGCTTTCTTT.

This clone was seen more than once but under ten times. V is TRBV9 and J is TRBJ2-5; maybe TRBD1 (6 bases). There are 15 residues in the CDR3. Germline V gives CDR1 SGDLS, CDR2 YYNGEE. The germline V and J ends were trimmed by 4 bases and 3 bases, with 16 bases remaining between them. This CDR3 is CASSPHGEGEETQYF. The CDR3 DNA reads TGTGCCAGCAGCCCACATGGTGAGGGGGAAGAGACCCAGTACTTC.

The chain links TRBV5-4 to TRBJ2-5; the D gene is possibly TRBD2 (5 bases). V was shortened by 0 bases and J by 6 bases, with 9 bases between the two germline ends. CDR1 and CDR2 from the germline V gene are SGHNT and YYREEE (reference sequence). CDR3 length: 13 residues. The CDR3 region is CASSLASKQTQYF. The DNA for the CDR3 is TGTGCCAGCAGCTTGGCTAGCAAACAGACCCAGTACTTC.

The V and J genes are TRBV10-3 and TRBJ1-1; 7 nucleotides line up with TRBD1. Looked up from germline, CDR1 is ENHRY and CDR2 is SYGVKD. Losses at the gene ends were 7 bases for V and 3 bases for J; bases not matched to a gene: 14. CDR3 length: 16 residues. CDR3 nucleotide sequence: TGTGCCATCAACAGGGCAGGGGGGCGTGTGGACACTGAAGCTTTCTTT. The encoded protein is CAINRAGGRVDTEAFF.

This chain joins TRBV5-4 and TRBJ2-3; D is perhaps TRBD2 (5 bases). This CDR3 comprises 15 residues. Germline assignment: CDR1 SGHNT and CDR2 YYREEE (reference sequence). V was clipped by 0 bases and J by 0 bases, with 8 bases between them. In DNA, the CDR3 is TGTGCCAGCAGCTTGGGCGGGTCCAGCACAGATACGCAGTATTTT. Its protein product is CASSLGGSSTDTQYF.

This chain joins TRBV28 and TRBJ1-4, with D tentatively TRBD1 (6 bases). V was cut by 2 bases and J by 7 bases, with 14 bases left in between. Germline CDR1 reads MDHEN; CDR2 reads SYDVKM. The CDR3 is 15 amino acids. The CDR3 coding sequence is TGTGCCAGCAGTTTAAGCAGGGGCGTTGGTGAAAAACTGTTTTTT. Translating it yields CASSLSRGVGEKLFF.

CDR3 in amino acids: CASSHDGGGQGYEQYF. The DNA for the CDR3 is TGTGCCAGCAGCCACGACGGAGGGGGACAGGGTTACGAGCAGTACTTC. The rearrangement joins TRBV11-2 to TRBJ2-7; TRBD1 agrees at 9 bases. J was trimmed by 4 bases and V by 5 bases; bases with no gene match: 12. The germline V gene has CDR1 SGHAT and CDR2 FQNNGV. This CDR3 spans 16 amino acids. Based on the CDR3 plus reference TRBV11-2 and TRBJ2-7, the full variable domain is EAGVAQSPRYKIIEKRQSVAFWCNPISGHATLYWYQQILGQGPKLLIQFQNNGVVDDSQLPKDRFSAERLKGVDSTLKIQPAKLEDSAVYLCASSHDGGGQGYEQYFGPGTRLTVT.

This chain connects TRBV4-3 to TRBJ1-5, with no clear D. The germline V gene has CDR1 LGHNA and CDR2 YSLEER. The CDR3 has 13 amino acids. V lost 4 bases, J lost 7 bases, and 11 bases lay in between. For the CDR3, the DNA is TGCGCCAGCAGCCGAGAGGAGGGCCAGCCCCAGCATTTT. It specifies CASSREEGQPQHF.

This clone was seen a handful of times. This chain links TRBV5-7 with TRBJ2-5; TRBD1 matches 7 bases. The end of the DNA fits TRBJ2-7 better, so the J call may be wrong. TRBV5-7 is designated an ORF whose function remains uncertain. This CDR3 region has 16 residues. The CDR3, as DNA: TGTGCCAGCAGTCCTTTGGGAGACAGGGCTCCCTACGAGCAGTACTTC. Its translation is CASSPLGDRAPYEQYF.

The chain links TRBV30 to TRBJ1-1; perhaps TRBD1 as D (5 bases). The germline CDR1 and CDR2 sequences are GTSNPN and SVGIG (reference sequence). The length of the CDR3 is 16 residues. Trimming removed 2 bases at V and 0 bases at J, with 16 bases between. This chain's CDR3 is CAWSIWGGRMNTEAFF. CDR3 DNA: TGTGCCTGGAGTATATGGGGGGGTCGCATGAACACTGAAGCTTTCTTT. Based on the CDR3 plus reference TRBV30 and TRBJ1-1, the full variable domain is SQTIHQWPATLVQPVGSPLSLECTVEGTSNPNLYWYRQAAGRGLQLLFYSVGIGQISSEVPQNLSASRPQDRQFILSSKKLLLSDSGFYLCAWSIWGGRMNTEAFFGQGTRLTVV.

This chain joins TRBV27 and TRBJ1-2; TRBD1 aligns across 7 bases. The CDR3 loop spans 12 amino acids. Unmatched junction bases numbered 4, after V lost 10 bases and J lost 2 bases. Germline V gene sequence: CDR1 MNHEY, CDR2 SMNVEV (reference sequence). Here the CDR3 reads CATGDRNYGYTF. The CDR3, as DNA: TGTGCCACCGGGGACAGAAACTATGGCTACACCTTC.

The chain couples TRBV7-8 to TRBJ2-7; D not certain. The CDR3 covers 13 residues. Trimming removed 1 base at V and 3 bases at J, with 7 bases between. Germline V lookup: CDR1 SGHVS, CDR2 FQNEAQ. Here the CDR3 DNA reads TGTGCCAGCAGCTTAGGGCTCGACTACGAGCAGTACTTC. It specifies CASSLGLDYEQYF.

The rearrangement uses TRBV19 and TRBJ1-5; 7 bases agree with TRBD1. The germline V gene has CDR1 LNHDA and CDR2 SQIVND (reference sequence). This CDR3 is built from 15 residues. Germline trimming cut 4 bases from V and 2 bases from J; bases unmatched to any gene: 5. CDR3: CASSNTGARNQPQHF. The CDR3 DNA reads TGTGCCAGTAGTAATACAGGGGCCCGCAATCAGCCCCAGCATTTT.